This is a list of T cell receptor beta chains from one sample in a study of cytomegalovirus exposure and HLA in healthy donors. Here immunoSEQ multiplex PCR was the method, and the copy in TCRdb shows in-frame clones only, minus some. In the table there are 160,000 or so clones, 70% to 80% of which are singletons. Sequencing input: PBMCs. The receptors come from a male donor in good health and CMV-seronegative. Both conserved end residues are part of each CDR3. The D gene is left open where the match is weak. Rows may omit the clone size; those that give it use once, few, many or a size class.

>TRBD2|TRBJ2-1|.|TRBV11-1
CASSVGLAGAQFF
TGTGCCAGCAGCGTTGGACTAGCGGGAGCACAGTTCTTC
>TRBD1|TRBJ2-7|.|TRBV13
CASSSWTGGREQYF
TGTGCCAGCAGCTCGTGGACAGGGGGCAGGGAGCAGTACTTC
>TRBD1|TRBJ2-1|.|TRBV7-9
CASRPGQGINNEQFF
TGTGCCAGCAGACCAGGACAGGGCATCAACAATGAGCAGTTCTTC
>TRBD1|TRBJ2-7|.|TRBV4-1
CASSPRQGTSEQYF
TGCGCCAGCAGCCCCAGACAGGGAACGAGCGAGCAGTACTTC
>TRBD1|TRBJ2-7|few|TRBV10-3
CAISGQGHEQYF
TGTGCCATCAGTGGACAGGGCCACGAGCAGTACTTC
>.|TRBJ1-5|.|TRBV28
CASSFGPGRHQPQHF
TGTGCCAGCAGTTTTGGTCCCGGTCGCCATCAGCCCCAGCATTTT
>.|TRBJ2-1|.|TRBV7-9
CASSRGAEQFF
TGTGCCAGCAGCCGCGGGGCAGAGCAGTTCTTC
>.|TRBJ2-3|.|TRBV28
CASSPRFGGTDTQYF
TGTGCCAGCAGTCCTAGATTTGGCGGCACAGATACGCAGTATTTT
>.|TRBJ2-3|.|TRBV2
CASVPSPASGTQYF
TGTGCCAGCGTCCCTAGTCCGGCATCGGGTACGCAGTATTTT
>TRBD1|TRBJ2-5|.|TRBV12-5
CASGLGQGVETQYF
TGTGCTAGTGGCCTGGGACAGGGGGTTGAGACCCAGTACTTC
>.|TRBJ1-1|.|TRBV29-1
CSAGAESTEAFF
TGCAGCGCTGGGGCAGAATCCACTGAAGCTTTCTTT
>.|TRBJ1-2|.|TRBV4-2
CASSQDSGGWNYGYTF
TGTGCCAGCAGCCAAGATTCCGGGGGATGGAACTATGGCTACACCTTC
>TRBD1|TRBJ2-7|.|TRBV27
CASSLSGTAYEQYF
TGTGCCAGCAGTTTATCTGGGACAGCCTACGAGCAGTACTTC
>.|TRBJ2-1|.|TRBV5-8
CASSPRSYNEQFF
TGTGCCAGCAGCCCCCGGTCCTACAATGAGCAGTTCTTC
>TRBD1|TRBJ2-7|.|TRBV18
CASSSTDRATYEQYF
TGTGCCAGCTCATCAACGGACAGGGCAACCTACGAGCAGTACTTC
>.|TRBJ2-1|.|TRBV6-6
CASSEGGHEQFF
TGTGCCAGCAGCGAAGGGGGTCATGAGCAGTTCTTC
>TRBD2|TRBJ2-3|.|TRBV5-1
CASSLTGGDTQYF
TGCGCCAGCAGCCTAACCGGGGGGGATACGCAGTATTTT
>.|TRBJ1-2|.|TRBV5-4
CASSLRGSYGYTF
TGTGCCAGCAGCTTAAGAGGGTCCTATGGCTACACCTTC
>TRBD2|TRBJ2-5|.|TRBV11-1
CASSLGTSDQETQYF
TGTGCCAGCAGCTTAGGGACTAGCGATCAAGAGACCCAGTACTTC
>.|TRBJ1-5|.|TRBV6-1
CASSESGQSNQPQHF
TGTGCCAGCAGTGAATCCGGACAGAGCAATCAGCCCCAGCATTTT
>TRBD1|TRBJ2-6|.|TRBV9
CASSDRQGPDAGANVLTF
TGTGCCAGCAGCGACCGACAGGGCCCTGACGCTGGGGCCAACGTCCTGACTTTC
>TRBD2|TRBJ2-5|.|TRBV7-3
CASSRSGGVQETQYF
TGTGCCAGCAGCCGAAGCGGGGGCGTACAAGAGACCCAGTACTTC
>TRBD2|TRBJ2-2|.|TRBV25-1
CASSGLVTTGELFF
TGTGCCAGCAGCGGACTAGTCACCACCGGGGAGCTGTTTTTT
>.|TRBJ2-1|.|TRBV5-5
CASSLGTFNEQFF
TGTGCCAGCAGCTTGGGGACTTTCAATGAGCAGTTCTTC
>.|TRBJ1-1|.|TRBV27
CASSPMGRAETEAFF
TGTGCCAGCAGCCCTATGGGCAGGGCAGAAACTGAAGCTTTCTTT
>.|TRBJ1-4|few|TRBV19
CASSGMEVRLFF
TGTGCCAGTAGTGGAATGGAGGTACGACTGTTTTTT
>.|TRBJ1-1|.|TRBV30
CAWSVLVNTEAFF
TGTGCCTGGAGTGTACTAGTGAACACTGAAGCTTTCTTT
>.|TRBJ2-7|.|TRBV29-1
CSVVTKNHYEQYF
TGCAGCGTTGTCACAAAGAACCACTACGAGCAGTACTTC
>TRBD2|TRBJ2-7|many|TRBV6-1
CASSEGGGSSYEQYF
TGTGCCAGCAGTGAAGGGGGGGGGAGCTCCTACGAGCAGTACTTC
>TRBD1|TRBJ2-5|.|TRBV11-1
CASNPGTGEETQYF
TGTGCCAGCAATCCCGGGACAGGGGAAGAGACCCAGTACTTC
>TRBD1|TRBJ1-1|once|TRBV7-2
CASSPQGQGGTEAFF
TGTGCCAGCAGCCCGCAGGGACAGGGAGGAACTGAAGCTTTCTTT
>.|TRBJ1-2|.|TRBV28
CASRLPANYGYTF
TGTGCCAGCAGGCTACCTGCTAACTATGGCTACACCTTC
>TRBD2|TRBJ2-2|few|TRBV27
CASSGLAATTGELFF
TGTGCCAGCAGCGGACTAGCGGCGACCACCGGGGAGCTGTTTTTT
>.|TRBJ1-1|.|TRBV7-2
CASSLAAVVNTEAFF
TGTGCCAGCAGCTTAGCTGCGGTGGTGAACACTGAAGCTTTCTTT
>.|TRBJ2-7|.|TRBV5-1
CASSLAGREYEQYF
TGCGCCAGCAGCTTGGCGGGAAGGGAATACGAGCAGTACTTC
>.|TRBJ2-2|.|TRBV11-2
CASSSQQGPGELFF
TGTGCCAGCAGCTCTCAACAGGGTCCCGGGGAGCTGTTTTTT